This TCR beta chain was retrieved from a study of blood T cell repertoires in COVID-19 (dated by TCRdb to 2020 to 2022). As for the study more broadly: Samples from collaborators originated in the United States, Italy and Spain and spanned both the acute and convalescent phases of COVID-19. The repertoires were made available in a free public database intended to serve as a resource for research on the immune response to SARS-CoV-2. The prospective study material was composed of cDNA or gDNA derived from T cells, B-cell-depleted T cells, or PBMCs. Samples came from the ongoing ImmuneRACE study (first 160 participants) plus 1,254 subjects from 6 global collaborators. The dataset comprised deeply sampled blood TCRbeta repertoires from subjects exposed to, actively infected with, or recovered from COVID-19. A de-identified subject ID, COVID-19 status, age in years and sex were almost always included in the sample metadata. Where available, HLA class I and class II types were taken from metadata supplied by the sample provider and were not determined by assay-based typing. General study outcomes and caveats: How much clinical and demographic metadata was included differed by source and by participant, and the metadata was provided uncurated.

For this clone: Its antigen remains undetermined. Base qualities are not recorded, but no much larger clone differs from it by a single base.

At one collaborating source in Seattle, patients were enrolled during active infection and were followed longitudinally through the course of disease. The collaborating institutions used their own protocols to collect whole blood in K2EDTA tubes. For TCRbeta analysis, collaborators shipped samples in one of three forms: frozen whole blood, isolated PBMCs, or DNA extracted from either of those sample types. The CDR3 runs 15 amino acids, cysteine and phenylalanine included. Left in the record is the CDR3 DNA by itself, 45 bases read in frame from the first base. CDR1 and CDR2 (MNHEY, SMNVEV) derive from the germline V gene (reference sequence). Between the V and J ends, shortened by 4 bases and 9 bases respectively, the junction contains 16 bases. TCRbeta CDR3 regions were amplified from genomic DNA using the immunoSEQ Assay, a bias-controlled multiplex PCR. The published analysis was carried out like this. The number of nucleated cells in each sample was estimated by amplification of reference gene primers within the assay. To quantify the absolute abundance of each unique TCRbeta CDR3 rearrangement, sequence reads were collapsed and filtered. For each sample, productive Simpson clonality was calculated by taking the square root of Simpson's diversity index across productive rearrangements. TCRdb obtained this table from immuneACCESS and retained in-frame rearrangements with V and J assigned. These tables miss some clones; where compared with another copy, unresolved V genes account for less than half of the shortfall, and the remainder is unexplained. V and J calls plus clone size are reproduced from that table; the DNA served to infer D and trimming. For this sample there are around 270,000 clones; about 91% appear just once. Clones ranked in the top ten supply under 3% of the sample.

This clonotype was sampled from a young adult with COVID-19, enrolled during active disease. The rearrangement joined TRBV27 to TRBJ1-6, with the D gene too uncertain to name. The sequenced sample was peripheral blood. In nucleotides, the sequence is TGTGCCAGCAGTTCCTCTCGAGGGTCAGCTTCACCCCTCCACTTT. This encodes CASSSSRGSASPLHF.